The 27 T cell receptor beta chains given below trace back to one sample, sequenced in a study of blood T cell repertoires in COVID-19. Measured with immunoSEQ multiplex PCR; TCRdb has only the in-frame clones, and not every one. The sample holds about 250,000 clones; about 89% are singletons and the top ten take 1.5% to 2%. Sequenced material: peripheral blood. The receptor source for this set is a woman aged 55-69 years who had recovered from COVID-19.

This clone was observed a single time. This sequence joins TRBV2 and TRBJ1-2, with 7 bases that match TRBD1. The trim removed 9 bases at V and 0 bases at J, leaving 10 bases unmatched. The CDR3 sequence is 15 residues long. From germline, CDR1 is SNHLY and CDR2 FYNNEI. CDR3 sequence: CASSMDRNANYGYTF. In DNA, the CDR3 is TGTGCCAGTTCTATGGACAGGAATGCTAACTATGGCTACACCTTC. The full variable domain, its missing parts supplied by reference TRBV2 and TRBJ1-2, is EPEVTQTPSHQVTQMGQEVILRCVPISNHLYFYWYRQILGQKVEFLVSFYNNEISEKSEIFDDQFSVERPDGSNFTLKIRSTKLEDSAMYFCASSMDRNANYGYTFGSGTRLTVV.

The gene calls are TRBV19 and TRBJ2-2, with D perhaps matching TRBD2 (6 bases). V was trimmed by 3 bases and J by 5 bases, leaving 19 bases between them. The germline V gene has CDR1 LNHDA and CDR2 SQIVND (reference sequence). The CDR3 covers 17 residues. CDR3 in DNA: TGTGCCAGTAGTATGTCCGGGTACGGGGCGGGAACCGGGGAGCTGTTTTTT. Encoded protein: CASSMSGYGAGTGELFF.

In its sample, this clone was seen once. J is TRBJ1-1 and V is TRBV18; weak D call: TRBD1 (6 bases). Germline V gene data show CDR1 as KGHSH and CDR2 as LQKENI. The CDR3 sequence is 14 residues long. V gave up 3 bases and J gave up 5 bases, with 13 bases separating them. The CDR3 is CASSPSGGETEAFF. The CDR3 nucleotides read TGTGCCAGCTCACCTTCTGGGGGCGAGACTGAAGCTTTCTTT.

The V gene is TRBV9, the J gene TRBJ2-1, with 12 bases fitting TRBD2. Looked up from germline, CDR1 is SGDLS and CDR2 is YYNGEE. The CDR3 covers 19 residues. V gave up 3 bases and J gave up 0 bases; unmatched junction bases: 10. DNA for the CDR3: TGTGCCAGCAGCGGAAGACTAGCGGGGGCCGAGCGCTCCTACAATGAGCAGTTCTTC. This codes for CASSGRLAGAERSYNEQFF.

The chain combines TRBV7-9 with TRBJ1-2; weak D call: TRBD1 (5 bases). Looked up from germline, CDR1 is SEHNR and CDR2 is FQNEAQ (reference sequence). Trimming removed 1 base from V and 0 bases from J, with 12 bases in between. There are 16 residues in the CDR3. The CDR3 sequence is CASSLGPGGSNYGYTF. The CDR3 region has the DNA TGTGCCAGCAGCTTAGGGCCCGGGGGATCTAACTATGGCTACACCTTC.

V is TRBV29-1 and J is TRBJ2-7; D not resolved. The CDR3 spans 12 residues. Between the trimmed V and J ends, which lost 6 bases and 2 bases, there was a span of 11 bases. Germline CDR1 SQVTM, CDR2 ANQGSEA. Written as DNA, the CDR3 is TGCAGCGTCCGTTCAGGTCCCTACGAGCAGTACTTC. Its translation is CSVRSGPYEQYF.

The V and J genes are TRBV5-1 and TRBJ2-7, with 8 nucleotides matching TRBD1. Trimming took 3 bases from V and 2 from J; bases not matched to a gene: 4. The CDR3 runs to 14 residues. Germline assignment: CDR1 SGHRS and CDR2 YFSETQ. CDR3 bases: TGCGCCAGCAGCTCGGGACAGGAAACCTACGAGCAGTACTTC. Its translation is CASSSGQETYEQYF.

The chain uses TRBV2 and TRBJ1-3; 7 bases map to TRBD1. Germline CDR1 is SNHLY and CDR2 is FYNNEI. The CDR3 has 19 residues. V trimming: 6 bases; J trimming: 2 bases; junction bases outside the gene matches: 19. The CDR3 here is CASSGGESSRGFPGNTIYF. In DNA, the CDR3 is TGTGCCAGCAGCGGGGGGGAGTCCTCCAGGGGGTTTCCTGGAAACACCATATATTTT.

The chain joins TRBV28 to TRBJ2-7; 8 bases map to TRBD1. CDR3 length: 14 amino acids. With 6 bases clipped from V and 2 bases from J, the junction kept 6 bases outside the gene matches. In germline, CDR1 is MDHEN, CDR2 SYDVKM. The CDR3: CASREGQAAYEQYF. CDR3 nucleotides: TGTGCCAGCAGGGAGGGACAGGCGGCCTACGAGCAGTACTTC.

The chain links TRBV19 to TRBJ1-4, with a weak D call TRBD1 (6 bases). The CDR3 is made up of 16 amino acids. In germline, CDR1 is LNHDA, CDR2 SQIVND (reference sequence). The germline V and J ends were trimmed by 4 bases and 0 bases, with 12 bases remaining between them. The DNA of the CDR3 is TGTGCCAGTAGTAAAGGACAGACTGCAACTAATGAAAAACTGTTTTTT. Its translation is CASSKGQTATNEKLFF.

The V and J genes are TRBV7-2 and TRBJ1-1, with D possibly being TRBD1 (5 bases). V shed 2 bases and J shed 4 bases, with 8 bases lying between them. Germline-derived CDR1 and CDR2 are SGHTA and FQGNSA. This CDR3 contains 13 residues. CDR3 sequence: CASSLLGGTEAFF. The DNA of the CDR3 is TGTGCCAGCAGCTTACTCGGGGGCACTGAAGCTTTCTTT.

The V call is TRBV27, the J call TRBJ1-6, with a tentative D call TRBD1 (5 bases). This CDR3 has 14 residues. V dropped 5 bases and J dropped 7 bases, with 12 bases sitting between them. Germline CDR1 is MNHEY and CDR2 is SMNVEV (reference sequence). CDR3 in DNA: TGTGCCAGCAGTCGGGCCGGGGGGAATTCACCCCTCCACTTT. Its translation: CASSRAGGNSPLHF.

The chain links TRBV10-3 to TRBJ2-5, with 10 bases fitting TRBD1. Germline V CDR1 and CDR2: ENHRY, SYGVKD. The CDR3 length is 19 residues. Trimming cost V 6 bases and J 5 bases; bases outside gene matches: 21. The CDR3: CAISGVLRGQGVTSETQYF. The CDR3 DNA follows: TGTGCCATCAGCGGGGTGCTACGCGGACAGGGGGTGACGTCGGAGACCCAGTACTTC.

The V call is TRBV6-5, the J call TRBJ1-2, with D maybe TRBD1 (6 bases). Germline CDR1 and CDR2: MNHEY and SVGAGI. The ends were cut back, 6 bases at V and 2 bases at J, with 10 bases in the middle. CDR3 length: 13 residues. In DNA, the CDR3 is TGTGCCAGCAGGGACAGTCCGAACTATGGCTACACCTTC. Encoded protein: CASRDSPNYGYTF.

The chain is built from TRBV27 and TRBJ1-6, with 7 nucleotides matching TRBD1. Germline CDR1 MNHEY, CDR2 SMNVEV (reference sequence). Trimming at V came to 5 bases and at J to 7 bases, leaving 5 bases not matched to a gene. This CDR3 comprises 14 residues. DNA for the CDR3: TGTGCCAGCAGTACGGACAGGACCAATTCACCCCTCCACTTT. Its translation is CASSTDRTNSPLHF.

This chain links TRBV14 with TRBJ2-2, with unresolved D. The V end lost 2 bases, the J end lost 4 bases, and 8 bases lay between the germline ends. The germline gives CDR1 SGHDN, CDR2 FVKESK. This CDR3 is built from 14 residues. The CDR3 DNA sequence: TGTGCCAGCAGCCAATGGGCAAGCACCGGGGAGCTGTTTTTT. It yields the protein CASSQWASTGELFF.

The rearrangement joins TRBV11-3 to TRBJ1-4; possibly TRBD1 for D (5 bases). Germline V gives CDR1 SGHNT, CDR2 YENEEA. The CDR3 is 15 residues long. The V end was cut by 5 bases, the J end by 4 bases, with 14 bases between. CDR3 region: CASSLGGGNNEKLFF. The CDR3 nucleotides are TGTGCCAGCAGCCTCGGGGGGGGTAATAATGAAAAACTGTTTTTT. Full variable domain (outside the CDR3, taken from reference TRBV11-3 and TRBJ1-4): EAGVVQSPRYKIIEKKQPVAFWCNPISGHNTLYWYLQNLGQGPELLIRYENEEAVDDSQLPKDRFSAERLKGVDSTLKIQPAELGDSAVYLCASSLGGGNNEKLFFGSGTQLSVL.

The chain recombines TRBV9 with TRBJ1-2, with 9 bases identical to TRBD1. V gave up 0 bases and J gave up 7 bases; unmatched junction bases: 7. Germline-derived CDR1 and CDR2 are SGDLS and YYNGEE. This CDR3 has 15 amino acids. CDR3 sequence: CASSVVTGGTGGYTF. CDR3 coding DNA: TGTGCCAGCAGCGTAGTAACAGGGGGCACCGGTGGCTACACCTTC.

The chain employs TRBV5-5 and TRBJ2-5, with D possibly TRBD1 on 5 matching bases. Trimming removed 2 bases at V and 5 bases at J, with 13 bases between. Looked up from germline, CDR1 is SGHKS and CDR2 is YYEKEE (reference sequence). This CDR3 region has 14 residues. Here the CDR3 DNA reads TGTGCCAGCAGCTTATTCAGGGAAGGGGAGACCCAGTACTTC. This sequence encodes CASSLFREGETQYF.

V gene TRBV15 combines with J gene TRBJ2-3; 10 positions match TRBD1. Per the germline V gene, CDR1 is LNHNV and CDR2 is YYDKDF (reference sequence). V trimming: 3 bases; J trimming: 5 bases; junction bases outside the gene matches: 2. The CDR3 runs 14 residues. The CDR3 sequence: CATSSDRGLDTQYF. In DNA, the CDR3 is TGTGCCACCAGCAGCGACAGGGGGCTAGATACGCAGTATTTT. Full variable domain (missing parts from reference TRBV15 and TRBJ2-3): DAMVIQNPRYQVTQFGKPVTLSCSQTLNHNVMYWYQQKSSQAPKLLFHYYDKDFNNEADTPDNFQSRRPNTSFCFLDIRSPGLGDTAMYLCATSSDRGLDTQYFGPGTRLTVL.

V gene TRBV4-2 combines with J gene TRBJ1-2, with TRBD1 identical over 8 bases. V was clipped by 0 bases and J by 5 bases; unmatched bases: 5. The CDR3 is 15 amino acids. The germline gives CDR1 LGHNA, CDR2 YNFKEQ. The CDR3 here is CASSQEITGGYGYTF. The CDR3 DNA reads as TGTGCCAGCAGCCAAGAAATCACAGGGGGTTATGGCTACACCTTC.

The V gene is TRBV6-2 or TRBV6-3, the J gene TRBJ2-3; tentatively, D is TRBD2 (6 bases). V was cut by 5 bases and J by 5 bases, with 8 bases left in between. CDR3 length: 12 amino acids. The germline gives CDR1 MNHEY, CDR2 SVGEGT. This chain's CDR3 is CASSPGGDTQYF. In nucleotides, the CDR3 is TGTGCCAGCAGTCCCGGGGGAGATACGCAGTATTTT.

The chain is built from TRBV9 and TRBJ2-2; 9 nucleotides align to TRBD2. Germline CDR1 is SGDLS and CDR2 is YYNGEE. The CDR3 spans 16 residues. V lost 1 base and J lost 6; bases outside the gene matches: 7. The DNA of the CDR3 is TGTGCCAGCAGCGTATCTGGCGGGGGGGAAGCCGGGGAGCTGTTTTTT. Translation gives CASSVSGGGEAGELFF.

V usage is TRBV5-1 and J usage is TRBJ1-2, with a weak D call TRBD1 (5 bases). Trimming removed 6 bases from V and 4 bases from J, with 16 bases in between. CDR1 and CDR2 from the germline V gene are SGHRS and YFSETQ. This CDR3 has 14 amino acids. The CDR3 loop reads CASTLTTGTYGYTF. The CDR3, as DNA: TGCGCCAGCACCCTCACAACAGGCACCTATGGCTACACCTTC.

The chain uses TRBV19 and TRBJ1-5; D not resolved. Trimming removed 3 bases from V and 3 bases from J, with 6 bases in between. This CDR3 comprises 13 residues. Germline V gene sequence: CDR1 LNHDA, CDR2 SQIVND (reference sequence). The CDR3 DNA sequence: TGTGCCAGTAGTATCGGGGACAATCAGCCCCAGCATTTT. Its translation is CASSIGDNQPQHF.

The chain is built from TRBV3-1 (or the pseudogene TRBV3-2) and TRBJ1-2, with TRBD1 as a possible D gene (5 bases). The CDR3 totals 15 residues. Deletions cut 4 bases from V and 4 bases from J, with 16 bases between. CDR1 is LGHDT, CDR2 YNNKEL, per germline (reference sequence). The CDR3 nucleotides are TGTGCCAGCAGCCGCGCCGGGTTACAGGTCTATGGCTACACCTTC. Encoded protein: CASSRAGLQVYGYTF.

The chain joins TRBV6-2 or TRBV6-3 to TRBJ2-1; tentatively, D is TRBD1 (5 bases). Germline V lookup: CDR1 MNHEY, CDR2 SVGEGT. CDR3 length: 14 residues. The V and J ends lost 5 bases and 15 bases respectively, with 23 bases between them. The CDR3 DNA is TGTGCCAGCAGTCCGCCGATGAGCAGACCCCAGGGGTTCTTC. Translating it yields CASSPPMSRPQGFF.